The 17 T cell receptor beta chains below all came from one sample that was sequenced in a study of regulatory T cells in long-lasting Graves disease. Time point here: persistent/refractory GD, antithyroid drugs over 5 years with positive TRAb. Following extraction of RNA from PBMCs, that RNA was used to make the TCR library. According to the study, TCR beta libraries were built with iRepertoire HTBI primers and CDR3-region Arm-PCR. TCRdb analysed the multiplex PCR reads with MiXCR anew, one entry per CDR3 protein. This sample carries about 340,000 distinct CDR3 sequences, roughly 21% of them seen once, and the ten largest clones take less than 35%. The sample here was peripheral blood mononuclear cells (PBMCs), taken when the disease was refractory, from a patient treated with antithyroid drugs. The receptor source for this set is a female donor with Graves disease.

This clonotype was detected many times. The genes are TRBV5-1 and TRBJ2-7, with 8 positions matching TRBD2. Trimming took 4 bases from V and 0 from J; bases not matched to a gene: 6. Germline values: CDR1 SGHRS, CDR2 YFSETQ. The length of the CDR3 is 15 residues. The CDR3 spells CASSPGGGHSYEQYF. As DNA, the CDR3 is TGCGCCAGCAGCCCGGGAGGGGGGCACTCCTACGAGCAGTACTTC.

In this sample, this clonotype turned up a few times. The chain has TRBV9 and TRBJ2-6; tentatively, D is TRBD2 (5 bases). The V end was cut by 4 bases, the J end by 5 bases, with 28 bases between. CDR1 SGDLS and CDR2 YYNGEE come from the germline V gene. The CDR3 contains 20 residues. CDR3 bases: TGTGCCAGCAGCTACTCCCGGGGAAAAGCCCCCAGTATGAGGGCCAACGTCCTGACTTTC. Translated: CASSYSRGKAPSMRANVLTF.

In the case of this clonotype: A much larger clone differs from this one at a single base, so this may be a read error. The chain uses TRBV28 and TRBJ1-5, with D possibly matching TRBD1 (6 bases). The ends were cut back, 4 bases at V and 7 bases at J, with 8 bases in the middle. Per the germline V gene, CDR1 is MDHEN and CDR2 is SYDVKM. CDR3 size: 12 residues. DNA for the CDR3: TGTGCCAGCAGTTCAGGGGTGCAGCCCCAGCATTTT. Its translation: CASSSGVQPQHF.

With regard to this clonotype: Since no conserved phenylalanine or tryptophan closes the CDR3, a read error is the likely cause. V gene TRBV9 combines with J gene TRBJ1-5, with D possibly TRBD1 on 5 matching bases. The CDR3 length is 12 residues. The V gene's germline CDR1 is SGDLS and CDR2 YYNGEE. Trimming pared 1 base from V and 9 bases from J, leaving 8 bases between. CDR3 region: CASSVWGGPQHL. In DNA, the CDR3 is TGTGCCAGCAGCGTATGGGGGGGGCCCCAGCATCTT.

V and J are TRBV6-1 and TRBJ2-5, with 11 positions matching TRBD1. CDR1 and CDR2 from the germline V gene are MNHNS and SASEGT. The V and J ends lost 8 bases and 4 bases, in that order; junction bases with no gene match: 9. The length of the CDR3 is 15 residues. The CDR3 protein is CASGLAGQGGETQYF. CDR3 DNA sequence: TGTGCCAGCGGCTTAGCGGGACAGGGGGGAGAGACCCAGTACTTC.

This clonotype was detected ten times or more. J is TRBJ2-7 and V is TRBV7-9, with 12 bases fitting TRBD1. Trimming at V came to 9 bases and at J to 3 bases, leaving 9 bases not matched to a gene. The germline CDR1 and CDR2 sequences are SEHNR and FQNEAQ (reference sequence). The CDR3 extends over 15 amino acids. CDR3 region: CASESGQGASYEQYF. Written as DNA, the CDR3 is TGTGCCAGTGAATCGGGACAGGGGGCCAGCTACGAGCAGTACTTC.

This clonotype occurred many times. This chain connects TRBV27 to TRBJ2-7; tentative D call: TRBD2 (7 bases). Germline CDR1 and CDR2: MNHEY and SMNVEV (reference sequence). V was shortened by 5 bases and J by 0 bases, with 17 bases between the two germline ends. There are 16 residues in the CDR3. The DNA of the CDR3 is TGTGCCAGCAGTCTCAGGGGAGGGCTGAGCTCCTACGAGCAGTACTTC. It is translated as CASSLRGGLSSYEQYF.

This clonotype occurred many times. The chain joins TRBV12-3 or TRBV12-4 to TRBJ2-7; the D call may be TRBD1 or TRBD2 (5 bases each). This CDR3 is built from 16 residues. V was trimmed by 3 bases and J by 0 bases, leaving 15 bases between them. In DNA form, the CDR3 reads TGTGCCAGCAGTTTGGGAGACAGATCTCTCTCCTACGAGCAGTACTTC. Protein sequence: CASSLGDRSLSYEQYF.

This clonotype was picked up many times. This chain links TRBV11-2 with TRBJ1-1; D is unresolved. Germline CDR1 reads SGHAT; CDR2 reads FQNNGV. V was pared by 0 bases and J by 6 bases, with 8 bases between. The CDR3 spans 13 residues. In DNA, the CDR3 is TGTGCCAGCAGCTTAGATATAGGCTCTGAAGCTTTCTTT. This codes for CASSLDIGSEAFF. Supplemented by reference TRBV11-2 and TRBJ1-1, the full variable domain reads EAGVAQSPRYKIIEKRQSVAFWCNPISGHATLYWYQQILGQGPKLLIQFQNNGVVDDSQLPKDRFSAERLKGVDSTLKIQPAKLEDSAVYLCASSLDIGSEAFFGQGTRLTVV.

Written as DNA, the CDR3 is TGTGCCAGCAGCTTAGTGTTTAAAGTCCGGCAGGGGGCCGGGGAGCTGTTTTTT. Its protein product is CASSLVFKVRQGAGELFF. The rearrangement joins TRBV11-2 to TRBJ2-2, with 7 positions matching TRBD1. This CDR3 spans 18 amino acids. Per germline, CDR1 SGHAT and CDR2 FQNNGV. The J segment lost 6 bases and the V segment lost 1 base, leaving 14 bases of the junction unmatched.

In the case of this clonotype: This CDR3 is missing its conserved last phenylalanine or tryptophan, likely due to a read error. V usage is TRBV3-1 and J usage is TRBJ2-7; the match to TRBD1 covers 8 bases. The CDR3 totals 13 residues. Germline V gene lookup returns CDR1 LGHDT and CDR2 YNNKEL (reference sequence). V was clipped by 0 bases and J by 5 bases; unmatched bases: 0. CDR3: CASSQDRGHEQYL. The CDR3 DNA reads as TGTGCCAGCAGCCAAGACAGGGGGCACGAGCAGTACCTC.

This clonotype has just a few counts. V and J are TRBV18 and TRBJ1-4; 9 bases fit TRBD1. Looked up from germline, CDR1 is KGHSH and CDR2 is LQKENI. This CDR3 is 14 amino acids long. V shed 3 bases and J 6 bases; nucleotides not matched to a gene: 2. The CDR3: CASSPRTGDEKLFF. The CDR3 DNA is TGTGCCAGCTCACCTCGGACAGGGGATGAAAAACTGTTTTTT.

To note about this clonotype: Just one base apart from a much larger clone, this may be a read error. The CDR3: CTSSLPGKAEAFF. For the CDR3, the DNA is TGTACCAGCAGCCTTCCAGGGAAGGCTGAAGCTTTCTTT. The J gene is TRBJ1-1, the V gene TRBV3-1, with D maybe TRBD1 (5 bases). Looked up from germline, CDR1 is LGHDT and CDR2 is YNNKEL (reference sequence). The CDR3 sequence is 13 residues long.

In its sample, this clonotype was seen a few times. The V gene is TRBV20-1, the J gene TRBJ1-6, with D perhaps matching TRBD1 (5 bases). Germline values: CDR1 DFQATT, CDR2 SNEGSKA (reference sequence). Trimming pared 3 bases from V and 9 bases from J, leaving 21 bases between. The CDR3 extends over 16 amino acids. CDR3 DNA sequence: TGCAGTGCTAGGTGGGACGGGGGTGTCTACAGTTCACCCCTCCACTTT. It codes for CSARWDGGVYSSPLHF.

This clonotype was observed at least ten times. The rearrangement joins TRBV20-1 to TRBJ1-4; D not resolved. The V end was cut by 6 bases, the J end by 0 bases, with 8 bases between. Germline CDR1 DFQATT, CDR2 SNEGSKA (reference sequence). The CDR3 totals 13 residues. The CDR3 reads CSATSATNEKLFF. Here the CDR3 DNA reads TGCAGTGCGACTAGTGCAACTAATGAAAAACTGTTTTTT.

V and J are TRBV12-5 and TRBJ2-2; D call uncertain. The CDR3 length is 12 residues. Trimming left V 2 bases short and J 2 bases short, with 0 bases between. The germline gives CDR1 LGHNT, CDR2 FRNRAP. The CDR3 region is CASGLNTGELFF. CDR3 DNA sequence: TGTGCTAGTGGTTTGAACACCGGGGAGCTGTTTTTT.

There are a few counts of this clonotype. This chain uses TRBV19 with TRBJ1-1; 9 bases line up with TRBD1. Per germline, CDR1 LNHDA and CDR2 SQIVND (reference sequence). The ends lost 5 bases at V and 6 bases at J; junction bases unmatched: 10. The length of the CDR3 is 15 residues. The CDR3 bases are TGTGCCAGTAGTGCCCCCCGGGACAGGGACCCTGAAGCTTTCTTT. It encodes CASSAPRDRDPEAFF.